Each of the 6 T cell receptor beta chains below was sequenced from the same sample in a study of graft-versus-host responses after intestinal transplantation. Sequencing was performed with immunoSEQ multiplex PCR; in TCRdb, only in-frame clones are kept and a portion is missing. The table includes 25,000 to 30,000 clones, about 92% detected once. Specimen: PBMCs, collected 18 days after transplant. Receptors originate from a human patient who received an intestinal transplant, so some T cells may come from the graft donor.

This chain connects TRBV9 to TRBJ1-1; D not resolved. The CDR3 covers 13 residues. Germline assignment: CDR1 SGDLS and CDR2 YYNGEE. V shed 3 bases and J shed 4 bases, with 10 bases lying between them. The CDR3 DNA is TGTGCCAGCAGCGCCCTATGGGGCACTGAAGCTTTCTTT. As protein: CASSALWGTEAFF.

This clone has just one count. V and J are TRBV7-6 and TRBJ2-1, with 8 nucleotides matching TRBD2. The germline gives CDR1 SGHVS, CDR2 FNYEAQ. V gave up 1 base and J gave up 7 bases; unmatched junction bases: 3. The CDR3 is 14 residues long. The CDR3 region is CASSLGRGGNEQFF. Written as DNA, the CDR3 is TGTGCCAGCAGCTTAGGCCGGGGGGGAAATGAGCAGTTCTTC.

V usage is TRBV6-4 and J usage is TRBJ1-3, with TRBD1 identical over 11 bases. There are 19 residues in the CDR3. V lost 5 bases to trimming and J lost 0 bases; unmatched junction nucleotides: 12. Germline V CDR1 and CDR2: MRHNA, SNTAGT. CDR3 residues: CASSHRDRGIVSSGNTIYF. As DNA, the CDR3 is TGTGCCAGCAGTCACCGGGACAGGGGGATTGTAAGCTCTGGAAACACCATATATTTT.

V gene TRBV4-1 combines with J gene TRBJ1-6; TRBD1 matches 7 bases. CDR3 length equals 15 residues. Trimming took 3 bases from V and 9 from J; bases not matched to a gene: 8. Germline CDR1 reads MGHRA; CDR2 reads YSYEKL. CDR3 coding DNA: TGCGCCAGCAGCCAGTTACAGGGGCTGGGTTCACCCCTCCACTTT. This translates into CASSQLQGLGSPLHF.

V gene TRBV7-9 combines with J gene TRBJ1-6; D remains unclear. Between the trimmed V and J ends, which lost 5 bases and 11 bases, there was a span of 10 bases. Germline lookup yields CDR1 SEHNR and CDR2 FQNEAQ (reference sequence). CDR3 length: 12 amino acids. This CDR3 is CASSLSPTPLHF. CDR3 DNA sequence: TGTGCCAGCAGCCTCTCCCCCACACCCCTCCACTTT. The whole variable domain, filled in from reference TRBV7-9 and TRBJ1-6, reads DTGVSQNPRHKITKRGQNVTFRCDPISEHNRLYWYRQTLGQGPEFLTYFQNEAQLEKSRLLSDRFSAERPKGSFSTLEIQRTEQGDSAMYLCASSLSPTPLHFGNGTRLTVT.

The J gene is TRBJ2-1, the V gene TRBV10-3; 15 nucleotides align to TRBD2. The CDR3 totals 19 residues. The junction had 13 bases not matched to a gene; V was cut back by 0 bases and J by 10 bases. Germline-derived CDR1 and CDR2 are ENHRY and SYGVKD. The CDR3 sequence is CAISESRTSGGAVLYEQFF. CDR3 in DNA: TGTGCCATCAGTGAGTCGCGGACTAGCGGGGGGGCCGTGTTATACGAGCAGTTCTTC.